Below, one T cell receptor (beta chain) is given with its context. Its antigen remains unidentified. Germline and junction disagree at one end, which may indicate a read error. This entry belongs to a study of graft-versus-host responses after intestinal transplantation. General study findings and limits: When patients had graft-donor T cell macrochimerism, their allografts held high graft-versus-host to host-versus-graft clonal ratios. There were GvH clones found in recipient marrow, and some of them appeared first in ileum or blood.

This table comes from immunoSEQ multiplex PCR, and its TCRdb copy is limited to in-frame clones, with some not included. The sample holds some 83,000 clones, 91% seen once. Germline V gives CDR1 SGHDN, CDR2 FVKESK. The CDR3 is made up of 14 amino acids. The TCR was taken from a human donor who received an intestinal transplant. This sequence joins TRBV14 and TRBJ2-6; weak D call: TRBD1 (5 bases). The input for sequencing was unstimulated CD4+ T cells sorted from spleen or lymph node cells, taken before intestinal transplant. The CDR3, as DNA: TGTGCCAGCAGCCAAGATATAGGGGCAGGGCCCTCTGCTTTC. Translated: CASSQDIGAGPSAF.